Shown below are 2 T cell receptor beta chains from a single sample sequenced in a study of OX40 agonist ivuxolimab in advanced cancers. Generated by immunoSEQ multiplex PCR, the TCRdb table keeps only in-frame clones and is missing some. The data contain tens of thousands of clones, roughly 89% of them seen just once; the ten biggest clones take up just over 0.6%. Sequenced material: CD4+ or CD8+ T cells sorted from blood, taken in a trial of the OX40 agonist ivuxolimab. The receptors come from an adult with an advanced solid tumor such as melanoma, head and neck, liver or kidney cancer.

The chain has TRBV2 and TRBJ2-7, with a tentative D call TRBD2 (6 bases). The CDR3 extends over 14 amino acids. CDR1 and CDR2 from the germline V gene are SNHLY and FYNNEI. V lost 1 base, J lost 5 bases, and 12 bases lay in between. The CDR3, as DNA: TGTGCCAGCAGTGAAGGGCTAGCGACCCACGAGCAGTACTTC. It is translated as CASSEGLATHEQYF.

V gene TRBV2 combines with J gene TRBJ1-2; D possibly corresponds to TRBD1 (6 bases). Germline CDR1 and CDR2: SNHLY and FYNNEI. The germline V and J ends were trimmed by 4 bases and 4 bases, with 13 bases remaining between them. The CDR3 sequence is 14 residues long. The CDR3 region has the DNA TGTGCCAGCAGTGTTAGCACAGGGTCCTATGGCTACACCTTC. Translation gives CASSVSTGSYGYTF.